The clone carrying this T cell receptor beta chain was found many times. Its antigen is unknown. The sample belongs to a study of T cell repertoires in cytomegalovirus infection. In the study overall: CMV epitopes that were recently identified and HLA-C-restricted were used alongside well-studied HLA-B-restricted ones. Signatures in public TCR beta sequences pointed to both CMV infection and matching HLA type. Study conclusions and caveats: Across the ex vivo response, the dominant clonotypes were HLA-C-restricted CMV-specific TCR beta clonotypes. Identification of carriers of CMV plus the relevant HLA was achieved through cumulative public TCR beta family frequency.

MiXCR was run by TCRdb on the reads, yielding one entry per CDR3 protein. The sample lists approximately 81,000 distinct CDR3 sequences; roughly 25% were seen once. The germline gives CDR1 MDHEN, CDR2 SYDVKM. The CDR3 is 14 residues long. Losses at the gene ends were 2 bases for V and 3 bases for J; bases not matched to a gene: 3. The gene calls are TRBV28 and TRBJ1-2, with 7 nucleotides matching TRBD1. The sequence came from a human donor in good health (CMV status not recorded). Some clones in this sample may be carry-over from other donors' samples. This specimen consisted of CD8+ T cells from cultured PBMCs, obtained from culture after CMV antigen stimulation. This chain's CDR3 is CASSLGDSHYGYTF. CDR3 nucleotide sequence: TGTGCCAGCAGTTTAGGGGACAGTCACTATGGCTACACCTTC.